The next 29 T cell receptor beta chains were all read from a single sample in a study of T cell responses to AZD1222 COVID-19 vaccine. Repertoires were generated with immunoSEQ multiplex PCR, while TCRdb's copy carries only in-frame clones and drops some. The repertoire holds 120,000 or so clones, with just over 90% as singletons. Sequencing used peripheral blood, obtained 28 days after the second AZD1222 dose. All receptors come from an adult who received the AZD1222 COVID-19 vaccine.

V and J are TRBV28 and TRBJ1-6; 10 nucleotides line up with TRBD1. Germline loops: CDR1 MDHEN, CDR2 SYDVKM. Unmatched junction bases numbered 6, after V lost 1 base and J lost 9 bases. This CDR3 region has 16 residues. The CDR3 protein is CASSLLPGQGTSPLHF. The CDR3 DNA reads as TGTGCCAGCAGTTTATTACCGGGACAGGGGACTTCACCCCTCCACTTT.

This clone is a singleton in its sample. The gene calls are TRBV6-2 or TRBV6-3 and TRBJ2-3; possible D gene TRBD2, 6 bases. The CDR3 loop spans 13 amino acids. Germline V CDR1 and CDR2: MNHEY, SVGEGT. Trimming cost V 8 bases and J 4 bases, with 13 bases left between them. The CDR3 DNA reads TGTGCCAGCTGCCGGGACTTTGCAGATACGCAGTATTTT. It translates to CASCRDFADTQYF.

The chain carries TRBV19 and TRBJ1-5; D might be TRBD1 (6 bases). V lost 5 bases and J 4 bases, leaving 12 bases between the germline ends. Germline-derived CDR1 and CDR2 are LNHDA and SQIVND (reference sequence). The CDR3 runs to 14 residues. In DNA form, the CDR3 reads TGTGCCAGTAGTTTCCGGGACAAAAATCAGCCCCAGCATTTT. Protein product: CASSFRDKNQPQHF.

The chain has TRBV6-5 and TRBJ2-7; maybe TRBD1 (6 bases). CDR1 and CDR2 (germline): MNHEY, SVGAGI. The V and J ends lost 5 bases and 6 bases respectively, with 14 bases between them. The CDR3 spans 13 residues. CDR3 loop: CASSLGATSEQYF. CDR3 sequence (DNA): TGTGCCAGCAGTCTGGGGGCGACGAGCGAGCAGTACTTC.

This chain connects TRBV11-3 to TRBJ2-1, with 7 positions matching TRBD2. Unmatched junction bases numbered 8, after V lost 3 bases and J lost 0 bases. The germline V gene has CDR1 SGHNT and CDR2 YENEEA. This CDR3 comprises 17 residues. The CDR3 sequence: CASSLQSGESSYNEQFF. For the CDR3, the DNA is TGTGCCAGCAGCTTGCAAAGCGGGGAAAGCTCCTACAATGAGCAGTTCTTC.

The CDR3: CATSRDRGTGELFF. CDR3 DNA: TGTGCCACCAGCAGGGACAGGGGGACCGGGGAGCTGTTTTTT. V gene TRBV15 combines with J gene TRBJ2-2, with 10 positions matching TRBD1. The J segment lost 5 bases and the V segment lost 3 bases, leaving 0 bases of the junction unmatched. The V gene's germline CDR1 is LNHNV and CDR2 YYDKDF (reference sequence). This CDR3 has 14 residues.

The chain couples TRBV18 to TRBJ1-4, with no clear D. The length of the CDR3 is 15 residues. Germline values: CDR1 KGHSH, CDR2 LQKENI. Trimming took off 0 bases at V and 0 bases at J, with 5 bases between the two ends. CDR3 DNA sequence: TGTGCCAGCTCACCACCTATGGCAACTAATGAAAAACTGTTTTTT. This sequence encodes CASSPPMATNEKLFF.

The DNA of the CDR3 is TGTGCCAGCAGTTACGACAGCTCAGATAACTATGGCTACACCTTC. Its protein is CASSYDSSDNYGYTF. This rearrangement joins TRBV6-5 to TRBJ1-2; perhaps TRBD1 as D (5 bases). The length of the CDR3 is 15 residues. Trimming left V 2 bases short and J 1 base short, with 11 bases between. CDR1 and CDR2 (germline): MNHEY, SVGAGI.

The rearrangement joins TRBV2 to TRBJ1-2, with D possibly TRBD1 on 5 matching bases. CDR1 SNHLY and CDR2 FYNNEI come from the germline V gene. The CDR3 consists of 14 residues. V was clipped by 2 bases and J by 3 bases, with 10 bases between them. The CDR3 sequence: CASSESGTHYGYTF. In DNA form, the CDR3 reads TGTGCCAGCAGTGAAAGTGGGACGCACTATGGCTACACCTTC.

The chain combines TRBV19 with TRBJ1-3; D is uncertain. The CDR3 totals 13 residues. V lost 6 bases to trimming and J lost 1 base, with 7 bases between them. The germline V gene has CDR1 LNHDA and CDR2 SQIVND (reference sequence). The DNA of the CDR3 is TGTGCCAGTAGAGTGGGATCTGGAAACACCATATATTTT. Translating it yields CASRVGSGNTIYF.

This chain joins TRBV2 and TRBJ2-1; the D is unclear. Germline CDR1 is SNHLY and CDR2 is FYNNEI. The CDR3 is made up of 11 amino acids. V lost 6 bases to trimming and J lost 9 bases, with 9 bases between them. CDR3 nucleotide sequence: TGTGCCAGCAGATCTTGGGGTGAGCAGTTCTTC. This codes for CASRSWGEQFF.

This clone turned up a few times. The rearrangement uses TRBV7-2 and TRBJ2-2, with 10 bases identical to TRBD1. The CDR3 extends over 17 amino acids. Per germline, CDR1 SGHTA and CDR2 FQGNSA. The junction had 2 bases not matched to a gene; V was cut back by 1 base and J by 0 bases. CDR3 sequence reads: CASSLDGTGANTGELFF. In nucleotides, the CDR3 is TGTGCCAGCAGCTTAGATGGGACAGGGGCGAACACCGGGGAGCTGTTTTTT.

The gene calls are TRBV10-3 and TRBJ1-6; 7 bases fit TRBD1. J lost 5 bases, V lost 6 bases, and 7 bases had no gene match. Germline CDR1 is ENHRY and CDR2 is SYGVKD. This CDR3 spans 15 amino acids. The CDR3 region is CAIRRGGQNNSPLHF. In DNA form, the CDR3 reads TGTGCCATCAGGAGGGGGGGACAGAATAATTCACCCCTCCACTTT.

This clone was counted a single time. CDR3 residues: CSVVTGASPYTEAFF. CDR3 nucleotides: TGCAGCGTTGTCACGGGGGCCTCCCCGTACACTGAAGCTTTCTTT. The rearrangement links TRBV29-1 to TRBJ1-1; D might be TRBD1 (6 bases). V shed 4 bases and J shed 3 bases, with 18 bases lying between them. The germline V gene encodes CDR1 SQVTM and CDR2 ANQGSEA. This CDR3 has 15 residues. Based on the CDR3 plus reference TRBV29-1 and TRBJ1-1, the full variable domain is SAVISQKPSRDICQRGTSLTIQCQVDSQVTMMFWYRQQPGQSLTLIATANQGSEATYESGFVIDKFPISRPNLTFSTLTVSNMSPEDSSIYLCSVVTGASPYTEAFFGQGTRLTVV.

This chain uses TRBV19 with TRBJ1-1; D gene unclear. Trimming shortened V by 7 bases and J by 1 base, and 13 bases separated the two germline ends. The CDR3 sequence is 14 residues long. Germline V CDR1 and CDR2: LNHDA, SQIVND (reference sequence). The CDR3 DNA is TGTGCCAGTATCAGAACCGGGTCGAACACTGAAGCTTTCTTT. This translates into CASIRTGSNTEAFF. Supplemented by reference TRBV19 and TRBJ1-1, the full variable domain reads DGGITQSPKYLFRKEGQNVTLSCEQNLNHDAMYWYRQDPGQGLRLIYYSQIVNDFQKGDIAEGYSVSREKKESFPLTVTSAQKNPTAFYLCASIRTGSNTEAFFGQGTRLTVV.

The chain recombines TRBV7-6 with TRBJ1-4; D uncertain. Germline V CDR1 and CDR2: SGHVS, FNYEAQ. V lost 4 bases and J lost 5, with 20 bases in between. This CDR3 contains 17 residues. The CDR3 DNA reads TGTGCCAGCAGCTCTCGGCCAACGGCGGAACCGAATGAAAAACTGTTTTTT. Protein product: CASSSRPTAEPNEKLFF. The whole variable domain, remainder taken from reference TRBV7-6 and TRBJ1-4, is GAGVSQSPRYKVTKRGQDVALRCDPISGHVSLYWYRQALGQGPEFLTYFNYEAQQDKSGLPNDRFSAERPEGSISTLTIQRTEQRDSAMYRCASSSRPTAEPNEKLFFGSGTQLSVL.

The chain has TRBV19 and TRBJ1-5; tentatively, D is TRBD1 (5 bases). Germline V CDR1 and CDR2: LNHDA, SQIVND (reference sequence). CDR3 size: 15 residues. V dropped 5 bases and J dropped 2 bases, with 13 bases sitting between them. CDR3 region: CASSPARVRNQPQHF. The CDR3 DNA reads TGTGCCAGTAGTCCCGCCAGGGTGCGCAATCAGCCCCAGCATTTT. The variable domain in full, completed from reference TRBV19 and TRBJ1-5, reads DGGITQSPKYLFRKEGQNVTLSCEQNLNHDAMYWYRQDPGQGLRLIYYSQIVNDFQKGDIAEGYSVSREKKESFPLTVTSAQKNPTAFYLCASSPARVRNQPQHFGDGTRLSIL.

V and J are TRBV6-1 and TRBJ1-5; the D is unclear. CDR1 and CDR2 from the germline V gene are MNHNS and SASEGT. Trimming shortened V by 3 bases and J by 2 bases, and 17 bases separated the two germline ends. This CDR3 spans 17 amino acids. The CDR3 loop reads CASSEDLGWTGNQPQHF. The CDR3, as DNA: TGTGCCAGCAGTGAGGACTTGGGGTGGACGGGCAATCAGCCCCAGCATTTT.

The chain couples TRBV29-1 to TRBJ2-5; 9 bases line up with TRBD1. V was clipped by 6 bases and J by 5 bases; unmatched bases: 4. Germline CDR1 reads SQVTM; CDR2 reads ANQGSEA. This CDR3 contains 12 residues. DNA for the CDR3: TGCAGCGTCCCCGGGACAGGGGAGACCCAGTACTTC. It encodes CSVPGTGETQYF.

This chain uses TRBV5-6 with TRBJ2-5; TRBD2 agrees at 13 bases. J was trimmed by 5 bases and V by 5 bases; bases with no gene match: 6. The CDR3 contains 15 residues. Germline V gives CDR1 SGHDT, CDR2 YYEEEE. As DNA, the CDR3 is TGTGCCAGCAGTGGACTAGCGGGGGCTGGGGAGACCCAGTACTTC. Translation: CASSGLAGAGETQYF.

The chain carries TRBV9 and TRBJ1-1, with 7 bases matching TRBD1. The CDR3 loop spans 13 amino acids. The V gene end was trimmed by 4 bases and the J gene end by 3 bases; junction bases not matched to a gene: 3. Germline V CDR1 and CDR2: SGDLS, YYNGEE. The CDR3 reads CASSHTGDTEAFF. The CDR3 region has the DNA TGTGCCAGCAGCCATACAGGGGACACTGAAGCTTTCTTT.

The chain carries TRBV9 and TRBJ2-5; 8 bases match TRBD1. This CDR3 is built from 15 residues. Losses at the gene ends were 3 bases for V and 5 bases for J; bases not matched to a gene: 9. Germline loops: CDR1 SGDLS, CDR2 YYNGEE. This chain's CDR3 is CASSARGQGDETQYF. The CDR3 DNA is TGTGCCAGCAGCGCCAGGGGGCAAGGCGATGAGACCCAGTACTTC.

This clone was seen only once. This chain joins TRBV18 and TRBJ2-3; no clear D. The V gene's germline CDR1 is KGHSH and CDR2 LQKENI. The CDR3 sequence is 17 residues long. Trimming shortened V by 3 bases and J by 6 bases, and 22 bases separated the two germline ends. DNA for the CDR3: TGTGCCAGCTCACCCTTCATAGGGCCTAAGGAGACGGATACGCAGTATTTT. Translated: CASSPFIGPKETDTQYF.

This chain uses TRBV4-2 with TRBJ2-7; D not certain. Germline-derived CDR1 and CDR2 are LGHNA and YNFKEQ. The CDR3 spans 13 residues. Trimming pared 0 bases from V and 7 bases from J, leaving 10 bases between. The CDR3: CASSQDRADEQYF. The CDR3 bases are TGTGCCAGCAGCCAAGACCGGGCAGATGAGCAGTACTTC.

V and J are TRBV7-2 and TRBJ2-3, with D perhaps TRBD2 (6 bases). Germline values: CDR1 SGHTA, CDR2 FQGNSA. With 5 bases removed from V and 3 bases from J, the gap between germline ends came to 12 bases. This CDR3 has 14 residues. The CDR3 nucleotides are TGTGCCAGCAGCCTTGGAGGGACGACAGATACGCAGTATTTT. Translating it yields CASSLGGTTDTQYF.

The chain uses TRBV3-1 (or the pseudogene TRBV3-2) and TRBJ1-2, with D uncertain. V was cut by 4 bases and J by 4 bases, with 10 bases left in between. In germline, CDR1 is LGHDT, CDR2 YNNKEL (reference sequence). The CDR3 is made up of 13 amino acids. The CDR3 reads CASSLDILYGYTF. The DNA for the CDR3 is TGTGCCAGCAGCCTAGACATACTCTATGGCTACACCTTC.

The chain has TRBV20-1 and TRBJ2-7, with D possibly called TRBD1 or TRBD2 (5 bases each). Trimming left V 3 bases short and J 0 bases short, with 15 bases between. CDR3 length equals 15 residues. Germline-derived CDR1 and CDR2 are DFQATT and SNEGSKA (reference sequence). CDR3 in amino acids: CSASSVGTASYEQYF. The DNA for the CDR3 is TGCAGTGCTAGTTCTGTTGGGACGGCCTCCTACGAGCAGTACTTC.

The chain couples TRBV6-2 or TRBV6-3 to TRBJ1-2; perhaps TRBD1 as D (5 bases). Germline V gene sequence: CDR1 MNHEY, CDR2 SVGEGT. This CDR3 region has 14 residues. Trimming stripped 4 bases from V and 5 bases from J, with 14 bases between. CDR3 protein: CASSSPGRWYGYTF. In nucleotides, the CDR3 is TGTGCCAGCAGTTCCCCGGGACGGTGGTATGGCTACACCTTC.

The rearrangement joins TRBV13 to TRBJ2-7; D is undetermined. The CDR3 is made up of 11 amino acids. Trimming left V 5 bases short and J 2 bases short, with 4 bases between. In germline, CDR1 is PRHDT, CDR2 FYEKMQ (reference sequence). The CDR3 coding sequence is TGTGCCAGCAGCAAAGCCTACGAGCAGTACTTC. Translating it yields CASSKAYEQYF.